This TCR beta chain stems from a study of CD8 T cells in ankylosing spondylitis. Study results and caveats: In synovial fluid and blood from reactive arthritis, some motif variants were previously reported.

Germline V gives CDR1 LGHDT, CDR2 YNNKEL (reference sequence). There are 19 residues in the CDR3. Molecular-barcoded quantitative 5'-RACE produced these TCR beta libraries. TCRdb itself ran the 5' RACE reads through MiXCR, one entry per CDR3 protein. The sample consists of some 100,000 distinct CDR3 sequences, roughly 8.3% of them appearing once. As to this clonotype: Its target is not known. One end of the junction varies from germline; a read error may be responsible.

This clonotype was obtained from a male donor with ankylosing spondylitis or in good health (not recorded which). The rearrangement joins TRBV3-1 to TRBJ2-1, with 11 bases that match TRBD2. Sample: blood, either unsorted or a sorted T cell fraction (not recorded which). CDR3 loop: CTSCKPTGAGLAAYYEQFF. CDR3 nucleotides: TGTACCAGCTGCAAACCGACAGGCGCGGGACTAGCGGCGTACTATGAGCAGTTCTTC.